The subject of this entry is one T cell receptor beta chain. Its antigen remains unknown. This sample was taken from a study of cytomegalovirus exposure and HLA in healthy donors. Study-wide background: The same platform was used for the 90 to 150 validation repertoires as for the approximately 730 first-cohort repertoires, as reported in a later analysis.

Germline loops: CDR1 MNHNY, CDR2 SVGAGI (reference sequence). Unmatched junction bases numbered 11, after V lost 8 bases and J lost 5 bases. The CDR3 loop spans 14 amino acids. The donors were part of the validation cohort, which consisted of more than 90 subjects and was separate from the first cohort of 666 subjects. The table came from immunoSEQ multiplex PCR; TCRdb's copy has only in-frame clones and leaves some out. The sample carries around 80,000 clones, 85% to 95% recorded once. The study, taken as a whole, reports: Diagnosis of cytomegalovirus status made by the classifier reportedly showed high specificity and sensitivity.

This TCR was sampled from a woman between 18 and 29 years old in good health and CMV-seronegative. This chain uses TRBV6-6 with TRBJ1-1; 7 nucleotides align to TRBD1. The sample comprised PBMCs. The CDR3 protein is CASRLQTGYTEAFF. In DNA form, the CDR3 reads TGTGCCAGCCGATTGCAGACAGGGTATACTGAAGCTTTCTTT.